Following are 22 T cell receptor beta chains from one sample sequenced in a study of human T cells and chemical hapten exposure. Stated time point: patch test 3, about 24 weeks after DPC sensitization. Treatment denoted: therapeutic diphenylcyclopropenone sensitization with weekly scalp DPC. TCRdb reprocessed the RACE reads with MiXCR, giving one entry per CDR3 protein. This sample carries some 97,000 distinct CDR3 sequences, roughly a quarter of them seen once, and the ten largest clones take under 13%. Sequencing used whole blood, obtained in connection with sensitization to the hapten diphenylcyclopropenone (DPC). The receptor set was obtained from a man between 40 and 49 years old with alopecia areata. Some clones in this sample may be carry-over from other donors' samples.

CDR3 protein: CSAPPRSGTQYF. Here the CDR3 DNA reads TGCAGTGCTCCCCCTAGATCTGGGACCCAGTACTTC. This chain connects TRBV20-1 to TRBJ2-5, with D unresolved. CDR1 and CDR2 (germline): DFQATT, SNEGSKA (reference sequence). Trimming stripped 5 bases from V and 7 bases from J, with 14 bases between. This CDR3 spans 12 amino acids.

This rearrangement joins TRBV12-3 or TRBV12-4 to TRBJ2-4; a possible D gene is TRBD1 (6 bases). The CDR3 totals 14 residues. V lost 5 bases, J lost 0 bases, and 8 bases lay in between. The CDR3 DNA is TGTGCCAGCAGTCTCAGGGGAGCCAAAAACATTCAGTACTTC. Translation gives CASSLRGAKNIQYF.

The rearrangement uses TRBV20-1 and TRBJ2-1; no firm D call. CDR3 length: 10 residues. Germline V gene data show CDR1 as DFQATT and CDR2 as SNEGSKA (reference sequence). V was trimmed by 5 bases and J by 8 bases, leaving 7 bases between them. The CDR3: CSASIDEQFF. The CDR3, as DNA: TGCAGTGCTTCTATTGATGAGCAGTTCTTC.

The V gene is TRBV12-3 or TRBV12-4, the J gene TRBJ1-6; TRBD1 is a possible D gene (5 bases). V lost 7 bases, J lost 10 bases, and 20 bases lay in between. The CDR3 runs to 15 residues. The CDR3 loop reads CASTIESGNGSPLHF. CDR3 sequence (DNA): TGTGCCAGCACTATTGAATCAGGGAATGGATCACCCCTCCACTTT.

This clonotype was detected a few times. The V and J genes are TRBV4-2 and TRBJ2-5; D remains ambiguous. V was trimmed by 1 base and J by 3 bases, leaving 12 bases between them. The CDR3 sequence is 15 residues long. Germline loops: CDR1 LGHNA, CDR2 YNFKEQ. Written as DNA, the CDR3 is TGTGCCAGCAGCCAAGGAGAAGTTTCAAAAGAGACCCAGTACTTC. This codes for CASSQGEVSKETQYF.

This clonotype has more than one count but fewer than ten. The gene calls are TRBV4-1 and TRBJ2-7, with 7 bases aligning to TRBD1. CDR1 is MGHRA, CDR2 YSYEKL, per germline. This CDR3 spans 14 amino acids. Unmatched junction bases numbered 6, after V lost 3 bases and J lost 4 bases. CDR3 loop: CASSQGQRNYEQYF. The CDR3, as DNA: TGCGCCAGCAGCCAGGGACAGAGAAATTACGAGCAGTACTTC.

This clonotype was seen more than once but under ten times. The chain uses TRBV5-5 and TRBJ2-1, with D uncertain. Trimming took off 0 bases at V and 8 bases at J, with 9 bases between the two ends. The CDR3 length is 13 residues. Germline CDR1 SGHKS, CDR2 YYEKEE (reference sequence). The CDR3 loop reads CASSLVSEDEQFF. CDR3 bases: TGTGCCAGCAGCTTGGTAAGCGAAGATGAGCAGTTCTTC.

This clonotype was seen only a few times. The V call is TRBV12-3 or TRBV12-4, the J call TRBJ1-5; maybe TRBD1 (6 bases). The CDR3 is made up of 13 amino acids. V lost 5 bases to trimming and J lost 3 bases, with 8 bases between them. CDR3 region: CASSQGYNQPQHF. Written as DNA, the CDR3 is TGTGCCAGCAGTCAGGGGTACAATCAGCCCCAGCATTTT.

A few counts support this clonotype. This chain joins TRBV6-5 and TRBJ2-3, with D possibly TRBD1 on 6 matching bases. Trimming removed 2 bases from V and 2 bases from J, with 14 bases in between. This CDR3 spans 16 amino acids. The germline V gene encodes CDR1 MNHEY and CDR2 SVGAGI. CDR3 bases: TGTGCCAGCAGTTACGGTCCGGACAGCCACACAGATACGCAGTATTTT. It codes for CASSYGPDSHTDTQYF.

The CDR3 nucleotides read TGTGCCAGCGGTACTAGGCGGGGTGGGACCCAGTACTTC. Its translation is CASGTRRGGTQYF. V gene TRBV28 combines with J gene TRBJ2-5; TRBD2 might be the D (6 bases). Per germline, CDR1 MDHEN and CDR2 SYDVKM. V lost 8 bases to trimming and J lost 7 bases, with 17 bases between them. The CDR3 length is 13 residues.

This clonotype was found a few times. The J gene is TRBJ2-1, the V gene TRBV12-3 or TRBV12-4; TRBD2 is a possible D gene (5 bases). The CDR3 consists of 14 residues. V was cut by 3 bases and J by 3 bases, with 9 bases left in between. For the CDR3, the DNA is TGTGCCAGCAGTTTCGGGGTAAACTACAATGAGCAGTTCTTC. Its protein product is CASSFGVNYNEQFF.

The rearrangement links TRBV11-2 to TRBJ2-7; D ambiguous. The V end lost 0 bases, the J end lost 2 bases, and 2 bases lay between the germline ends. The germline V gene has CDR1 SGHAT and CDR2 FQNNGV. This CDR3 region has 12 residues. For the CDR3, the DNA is TGTGCCAGCAGCTTAGACCCCTACGAGCAGTACTTC. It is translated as CASSLDPYEQYF.

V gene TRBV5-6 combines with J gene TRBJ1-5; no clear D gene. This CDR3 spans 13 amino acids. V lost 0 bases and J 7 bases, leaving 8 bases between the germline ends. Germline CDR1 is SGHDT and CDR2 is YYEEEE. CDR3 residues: CASSLGVNQPQHF. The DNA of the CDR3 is TGTGCCAGCAGCTTGGGGGTAAACCAGCCCCAGCATTTT.

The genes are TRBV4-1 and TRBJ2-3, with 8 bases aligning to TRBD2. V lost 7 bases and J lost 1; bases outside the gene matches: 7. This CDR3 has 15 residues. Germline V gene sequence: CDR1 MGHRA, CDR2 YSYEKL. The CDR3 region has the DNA TGCGCCAGCACATACTCGGGGGGGGGCACAGATACGCAGTATTTT. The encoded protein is CASTYSGGGTDTQYF.

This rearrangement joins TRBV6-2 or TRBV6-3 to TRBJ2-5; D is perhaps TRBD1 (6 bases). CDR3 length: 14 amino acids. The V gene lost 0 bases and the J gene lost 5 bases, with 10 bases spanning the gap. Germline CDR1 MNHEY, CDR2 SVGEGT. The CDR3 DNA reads TGTGCCAGCAGTTACTCGCCAGGGGTGGAGACCCAGTACTTC. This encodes CASSYSPGVETQYF.

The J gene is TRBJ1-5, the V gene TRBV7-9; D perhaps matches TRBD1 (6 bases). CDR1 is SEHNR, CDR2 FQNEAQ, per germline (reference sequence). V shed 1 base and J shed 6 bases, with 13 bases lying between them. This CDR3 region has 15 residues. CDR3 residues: CASSLGGAGTQPQHF. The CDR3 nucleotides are TGTGCCAGCAGCTTAGGGGGGGCAGGCACTCAGCCCCAGCATTTT.

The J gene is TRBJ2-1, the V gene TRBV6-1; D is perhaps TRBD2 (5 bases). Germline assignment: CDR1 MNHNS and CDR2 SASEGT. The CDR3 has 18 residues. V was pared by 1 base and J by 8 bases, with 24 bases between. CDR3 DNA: TGTGCCAGCAGTGAAGGTGGGTTAGCGCTACCCTTCAGCGATGAGCAGTTCTTC. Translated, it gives CASSEGGLALPFSDEQFF.

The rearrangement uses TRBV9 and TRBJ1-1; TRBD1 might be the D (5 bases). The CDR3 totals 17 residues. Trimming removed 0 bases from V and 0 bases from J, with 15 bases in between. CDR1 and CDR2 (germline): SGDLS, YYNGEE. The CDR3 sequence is CASSVDPAGRVNTEAFF. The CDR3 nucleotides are TGTGCCAGCAGCGTAGATCCGGCAGGGCGAGTGAACACTGAAGCTTTCTTT. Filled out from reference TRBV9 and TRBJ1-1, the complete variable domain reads DSGVTQTPKHLITATGQRVTLRCSPRSGDLSVYWYQQSLDQGLQFLIQYYNGEERAKGNILERFSAQQFPDLHSELNLSSLELGDSALYFCASSVDPAGRVNTEAFFGQGTRLTVV.

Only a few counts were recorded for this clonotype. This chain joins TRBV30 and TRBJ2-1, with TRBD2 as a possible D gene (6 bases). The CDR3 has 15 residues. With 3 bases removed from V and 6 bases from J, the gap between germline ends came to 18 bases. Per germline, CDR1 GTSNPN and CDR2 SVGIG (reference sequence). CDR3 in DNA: TGTGCCTGGAGCCCGCGGGGCCCTCCTCTCAATGAGCAGTTCTTC. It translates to CAWSPRGPPLNEQFF.

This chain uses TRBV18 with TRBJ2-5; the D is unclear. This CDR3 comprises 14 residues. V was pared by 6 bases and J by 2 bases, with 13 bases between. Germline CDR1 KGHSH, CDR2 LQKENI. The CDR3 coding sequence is TGTGCCAGCTCCCCGGGCCTTACTCAAGAGACCCAGTACTTC. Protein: CASSPGLTQETQYF. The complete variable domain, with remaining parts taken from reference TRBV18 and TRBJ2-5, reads NAGVMQNPRHLVRRRGQEARLRCSPMKGHSHVYWYRQLPEEGLKFMVYLQKENIIDESGMPKERFSAEFPKEGPSILRIQQVVRGDSAAYFCASSPGLTQETQYFGPGTRLLVL.

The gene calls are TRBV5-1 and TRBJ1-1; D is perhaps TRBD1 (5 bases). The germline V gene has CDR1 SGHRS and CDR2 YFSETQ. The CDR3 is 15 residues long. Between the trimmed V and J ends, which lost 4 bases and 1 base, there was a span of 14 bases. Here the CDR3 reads CASSQLSGSNTEAFF. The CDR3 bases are TGCGCCAGCAGCCAACTGTCAGGGTCGAACACTGAAGCTTTCTTT.

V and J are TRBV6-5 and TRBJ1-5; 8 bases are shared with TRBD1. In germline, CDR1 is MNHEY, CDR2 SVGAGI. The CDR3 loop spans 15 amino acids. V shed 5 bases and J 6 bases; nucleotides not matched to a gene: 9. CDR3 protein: CASSPGQGLVQPQHF. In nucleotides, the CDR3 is TGTGCCAGCAGTCCTGGACAGGGACTTGTTCAGCCCCAGCATTTT.